This paragraph covers one TCR beta chain sequence. A read error is possible here, since a much larger clone lies one base away. The record originates from a study of regulatory T cells in long-lasting Graves disease. As to time point: newly diagnosed GD, antithyroid drugs for less than 3 months. Researchers made the TCR library from RNA that was extracted from PBMCs. EDTA tubes received approximately 10 milliliters of drawn peripheral blood. Both iRepertoire HTBI primers and Arm-PCR of CDR3 regions were used to build the TCR beta libraries. TCRdb independently ran MiXCR on the multiplex PCR reads; one entry per CDR3 protein. The table records 400,000 to 450,000 distinct CDR3 sequences, around 15% of them present only once. CDR1 and CDR2 (germline): MDHEN, SYDVKM. V shed 7 bases and J 7 bases; nucleotides not matched to a gene: 9. CDR3 length equals 13 residues. A further study also used this sample, focusing on T cells in Graves' hyperthyroidism and ophthalmopathy.

The sequence derives from a woman aged 25 to 39 with Graves disease. The sequencing here drew on peripheral blood mononuclear cells (PBMCs), taken at new diagnosis, from a patient treated with antithyroid drugs. The chain carries TRBV28 and TRBJ2-7; TRBD1 matches at 8 bases. The CDR3 loop reads CASTPRGLSEQYF. CDR3 coding DNA: TGTGCCAGCACCCCCAGGGGGCTAAGTGAGCAGTACTTC.